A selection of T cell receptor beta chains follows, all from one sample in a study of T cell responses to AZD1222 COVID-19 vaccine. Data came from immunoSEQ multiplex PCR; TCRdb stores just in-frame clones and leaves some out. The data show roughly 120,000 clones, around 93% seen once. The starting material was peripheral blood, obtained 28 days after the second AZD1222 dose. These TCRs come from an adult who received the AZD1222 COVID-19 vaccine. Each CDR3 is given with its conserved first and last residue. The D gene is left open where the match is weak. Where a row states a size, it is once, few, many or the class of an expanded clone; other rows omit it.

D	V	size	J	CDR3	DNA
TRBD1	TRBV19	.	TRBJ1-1	CASRRFTGDTEAFF	TGTGCCAGTAGAAGGTTTACAGGGGACACTGAAGCTTTCTTT
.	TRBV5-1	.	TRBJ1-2	CASSLGPNYGYTF	TGCGCCAGCAGCCTCGGGCCTAACTATGGCTACACCTTC
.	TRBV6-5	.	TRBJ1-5	CASSYTMGTDQPQHF	TGTGCCAGCAGTTACACAATGGGCACCGATCAGCCCCAGCATTTT
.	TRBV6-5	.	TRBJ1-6	CASSYAQGYSPLHF	TGTGCCAGCAGTTACGCTCAGGGGTATTCACCCCTCCACTTT
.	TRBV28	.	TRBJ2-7	CASSLRLGAYEQYF	TGTGCCAGCAGTTTAAGGTTAGGGGCCTACGAGCAGTACTTC
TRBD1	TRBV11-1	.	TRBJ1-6	CASSRTTGQGSPLHF	TGTGCCAGCAGCCGCACGACAGGGCAAGGGTCACCCCTCCACTTT
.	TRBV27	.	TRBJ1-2	CASSLDLFGGLNYGYTF	TGTGCCAGCAGTTTAGACCTTTTTGGGGGCCTTAACTATGGCTACACCTTC
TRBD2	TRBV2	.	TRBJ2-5	CASSLAGVQTQYF	TGTGCCAGCAGTTTAGCGGGGGTTCAGACCCAGTACTTC
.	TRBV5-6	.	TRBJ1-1	CASSLPGKHTEAFF	TGTGCCAGCAGCTTGCCAGGGAAGCACACTGAAGCTTTCTTT
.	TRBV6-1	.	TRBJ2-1	CASSDNFYVEQFF	TGTGCCAGCAGTGACAACTTTTACGTTGAGCAGTTCTTC
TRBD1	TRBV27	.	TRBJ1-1	CASSTGANEAFF	TGTGCCAGCAGTACAGGGGCCAATGAAGCTTTCTTT
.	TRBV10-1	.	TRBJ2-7	CARHLLASHEQYF	TGCGCCAGGCACCTTTTAGCGTCTCACGAGCAGTACTTC
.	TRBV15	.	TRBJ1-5	CATSYSKFRGAYSNQPQHF	TGTGCCACCAGTTACTCCAAGTTTCGAGGGGCTTATAGCAATCAGCCCCAGCATTTT
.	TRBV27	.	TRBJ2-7	CASRGMGAQEQYF	TGTGCCAGCAGGGGCATGGGGGCGCAGGAGCAGTACTTC
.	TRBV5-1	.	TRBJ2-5	CASSFKGGQETQYF	TGCGCCAGCAGTTTCAAGGGAGGTCAAGAGACCCAGTACTTC
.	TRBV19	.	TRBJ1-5	CASSILGRQTSNQPQHF	TGTGCCAGTAGTATACTTGGCAGGCAGACGAGCAATCAGCCCCAGCATTTT
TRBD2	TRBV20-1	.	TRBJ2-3	CSATDRTSPLYTDTQYF	TGCAGTGCTACTGACAGGACTAGCCCCCTGTACACAGATACGCAGTATTTT
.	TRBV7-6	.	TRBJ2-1	CASSLATLNYNEQFF	TGTGCCAGCAGCTTAGCGACCCTCAACTACAATGAGCAGTTCTTC
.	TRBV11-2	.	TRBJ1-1	CASSFQGTNTEAFF	TGTGCCAGCAGCTTTCAAGGAACGAACACTGAAGCTTTCTTT
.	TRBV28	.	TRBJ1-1	CASERNTEAFF	TGTGCCAGCGAGAGGAACACTGAAGCTTTCTTT
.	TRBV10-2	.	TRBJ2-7	CASSEGEQYF	TGCGCCAGCAGCGAAGGGGAGCAGTACTTC
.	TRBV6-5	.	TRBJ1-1	CASSYFIGAEAFF	TGTGCCAGCAGTTATTTCATCGGGGCTGAAGCTTTCTTT
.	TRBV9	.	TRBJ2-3	CASSPGTMNTDTQYF	TGTGCCAGCAGTCCTGGGACGATGAACACAGATACGCAGTATTTT
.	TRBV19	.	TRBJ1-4	CASSIQGANEKLFF	TGTGCCAGTAGTATACAGGGAGCGAATGAAAAACTGTTTTTT
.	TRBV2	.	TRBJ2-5	CASSEALRRKSETQYF	TGTGCCAGCAGTGAAGCGCTTCGACGGAAAAGCGAGACCCAGTACTTC
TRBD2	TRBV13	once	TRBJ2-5	CASSSKGLAKKETQYF	TGTGCCAGCAGCTCTAAAGGACTAGCGAAAAAAGAGACCCAGTACTTC
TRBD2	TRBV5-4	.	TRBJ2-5	CASSPGTSGGRETQYF	TGTGCCAGCAGCCCCGGGACTAGCGGGGGGAGAGAGACCCAGTACTTC
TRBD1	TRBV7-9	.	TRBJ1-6	CASSSWDSGNSPLHF	TGTGCCAGCAGCTCATGGGACAGCGGTAATTCACCCCTCCACTTT
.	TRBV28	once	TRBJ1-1	CASSLARALNTEAFF	TGTGCCAGCAGTTTGGCCAGGGCCCTGAACACTGAAGCTTTCTTT
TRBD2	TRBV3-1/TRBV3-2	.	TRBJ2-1	CASSATSGPDNEQFF	TGTGCCAGCAGCGCCACTAGCGGGCCGGACAATGAGCAGTTCTTC
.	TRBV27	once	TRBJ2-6	CASNVLAGANVLTF	TGTGCCAGCAACGTGCTGGCTGGGGCCAACGTCCTGACTTTC
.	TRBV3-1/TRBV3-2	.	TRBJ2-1	CASSQDLRDEQFF	TGTGCCAGCAGCCAAGATCTTAGAGATGAGCAGTTCTTC
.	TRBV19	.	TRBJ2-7	CASSTGLGADYEQYF	TGTGCCAGTAGTACGGGCCTCGGGGCGGACTACGAGCAGTACTTC
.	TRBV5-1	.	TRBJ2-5	CASYSGGTTEETQYF	TGCGCCAGCTATAGCGGCGGGACAACCGAAGAGACCCAGTACTTC
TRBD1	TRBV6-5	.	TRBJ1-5	CASRITGQGNQPQHF	TGTGCCAGCCGTATAACGGGACAGGGCAATCAGCCCCAGCATTTT
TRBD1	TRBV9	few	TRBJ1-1	CASSAGPTGVYAEAFF	TGTGCCAGCAGCGCCGGGCCCACAGGGGTCTACGCTGAAGCTTTCTTT
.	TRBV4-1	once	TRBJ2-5	CASSRVTGLFRETQYF	TGCGCCAGCAGCCGCGTCACAGGGCTGTTCAGGGAGACCCAGTACTTC
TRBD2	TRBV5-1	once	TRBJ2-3	CASSLGILAGTDTQYF	TGCGCCAGCAGCTTGGGGATACTAGCGGGGACAGATACGCAGTATTTT
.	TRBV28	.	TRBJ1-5	CASSLAKEAGNQPQHF	TGTGCCAGCAGTTTAGCTAAAGAGGCAGGCAATCAGCCCCAGCATTTT
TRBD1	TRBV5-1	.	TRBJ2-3	CASSLLSGTGGTDTQYF	TGCGCCAGCAGCTTGTTGAGTGGGACAGGGGGCACAGATACGCAGTATTTT
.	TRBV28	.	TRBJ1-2	CASSLSAAAYGYTF	TGTGCCAGCAGTTTATCGGCGGCCGCCTATGGCTACACCTTC
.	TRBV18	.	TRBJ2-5	CASSPLGETQYF	TGTGCCAGCTCACCATTGGGTGAGACCCAGTACTTC
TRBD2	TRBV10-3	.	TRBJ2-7	CAIKGGGRVHEQYF	TGTGCCATCAAAGGCGGCGGGAGGGTCCACGAGCAGTACTTC